A selection of T cell receptor beta chains follows, all from one sample in a study of somatic mutations in cytotoxic T cells in rheumatoid arthritis. Sequencing was performed with immunoSEQ multiplex PCR; in TCRdb, only in-frame clones are kept and a portion is missing. The sample yields around 15,000 clones, roughly three quarters seen once. The specimen sequenced was CD8+ T cells sorted from blood. Receptors were obtained from an adult with rheumatoid arthritis. CDR3s include the opening cysteine and the closing phenylalanine or tryptophan. Each record gives: V gene, J gene, clone size, D gene, CDR3 protein, CDR3 DNA. D genes are given only for firm matches. Clone size is stated in some rows and not others, as once, few, many or a class when expanded.

>TRBV27|TRBJ2-5|-|TRBD1
CASSLTGYQSETQYF
TGTGCCAGCAGCCTGACAGGGTATCAATCAGAGACCCAGTACTTC
>TRBV5-6|TRBJ2-7|-|TRBD2
CASSEGLAGTYEQYF
TGTGCCAGCAGCGAGGGACTAGCGGGAACCTACGAGCAGTACTTC
>TRBV7-2|TRBJ1-5|once|TRBD1
CASSGGQGVLDQPQHF
TGTGCCAGCAGCGGGGGACAGGGGGTATTAGATCAGCCCCAGCATTTT
>TRBV9|TRBJ2-1|few|TRBD2
CASSSMTSSEQFF
TGTGCCAGCAGCTCGATGACTAGCAGTGAGCAGTTCTTC
>TRBV4-1|TRBJ1-1|few|-
CASSSRATSTEAFF
TGCGCCAGCAGCTCCCGGGCGACGAGCACTGAAGCTTTCTTT
>TRBV6-4|TRBJ2-3|once|TRBD2
CASSDVAGTTDTQYF
TGTGCCAGCAGTGACGTAGCGGGAACCACAGATACGCAGTATTTT
>TRBV2|TRBJ1-2|-|TRBD1
CATKTGGPNYGYTF
TGTGCCACCAAGACAGGGGGTCCTAACTATGGCTACACCTTC
>TRBV7-9|TRBJ2-7|-|TRBD2
CASSLATSGGTYEQYF
TGTGCCAGCAGCTTAGCGACTAGCGGGGGAACCTACGAGCAGTACTTC
>TRBV29-1|TRBJ2-7|-|-
CSVEISDSYEQYF
TGCAGCGTTGAAATTAGCGACTCCTACGAGCAGTACTTC
>TRBV7-3|TRBJ2-1|-|TRBD2
CASSYGGLAGYNEQFF
TGTGCCAGCAGTTACGGCGGGCTAGCGGGGTACAATGAGCAGTTCTTC
>TRBV6-4|TRBJ2-3|medium-sized|-
CASSDGTGGTDTQYF
TGTGCCAGCAGTGACGGCACCGGTGGAACAGATACGCAGTATTTT
>TRBV27|TRBJ2-2|-|-
CASSFRSGNTGELFF
TGTGCCAGCAGTTTTCGGTCGGGGAACACCGGGGAGCTGTTTTTT
>TRBV5-8|TRBJ2-1|-|-
CASSSRSSNEQFF
TGTGCCAGCAGCTCGAGGAGCTCCAATGAGCAGTTCTTC
>TRBV29-1|TRBJ2-7|few|-
CSVEFGDTYEQYF
TGCAGCGTTGAGTTCGGGGATACCTACGAGCAGTACTTC
>TRBV30|TRBJ1-4|-|-
CAWSVRGVRGGSTNEKLFF
TGTGCCTGGAGTGTAAGGGGGGTGAGAGGGGGATCAACTAATGAAAAACTGTTTTTT
>TRBV4-3|TRBJ2-1|-|-
CASSQDVGGNSYNEQFF
TGCGCCAGCAGCCAAGATGTTGGCGGAAACTCCTACAATGAGCAGTTCTTC
>TRBV5-8|TRBJ1-1|-|-
CASSLGGAGTEAFF
TGTGCCAGCAGCTTGGGGGGCGCGGGGACTGAAGCTTTCTTT
>TRBV19|TRBJ2-1|once|TRBD2
CASSTPLLAGHYNEQFF
TGTGCCAGTAGCACTCCCTTACTAGCGGGACACTACAATGAGCAGTTCTTC
>TRBV7-2|TRBJ2-5|-|-
CASSLALSDQETQYF
TGTGCCAGCAGCTTAGCTCTTAGTGACCAAGAGACCCAGTACTTC
>TRBV12-5|TRBJ1-2|once|-
CASGSGGWDGYTF
TGTGCTAGTGGCTCAGGAGGCTGGGATGGCTACACCTTC